This T cell receptor beta chain is from a study of T cells in narcolepsy. Looking at the study overall: Healthy controls were enrolled alongside patients with narcolepsy type 1 or type 2.

Trimming removed 6 bases at V and 5 bases at J, with 13 bases between. This CDR3 has 14 residues. CDR1 is SNHLY and CDR2 is FYNNEI in the germline V gene. Study outcomes and limitations: Some memory CD4+ repertoires had no autoreactive clone sequences. Autoreactive clonotypes reportedly recurred in blood of same and different patients, not controls. Same-patient CSF and blood CD4+ T cell clonotypes included HCRT-specific and TRIB2-specific autoreactive ones.

Sequencing used immunoSEQ multiplex PCR; TCRdb keeps in-frame clones, though not all of them. This table has tens of thousands of clones, roughly 80% appearing once. Regarding this clone: What it binds is not known.

The TCR originated in a human donor in good health. V is TRBV2 and J is TRBJ2-2, with D maybe TRBD1 (6 bases). Sequenced: memory (CD45RA-) CD4+ T cells from blood. This CDR3 is CASRGLGGTGELFF. DNA of the CDR3: TGTGCCAGCAGAGGCCTAGGGGGAACCGGGGAGCTGTTTTTT. The entire variable domain, with the rest obtained from reference TRBV2 and TRBJ2-2, is as follows: EPEVTQTPSHQVTQMGQEVILRCVPISNHLYFYWYRQILGQKVEFLVSFYNNEISEKSEIFDDQFSVERPDGSNFTLKIRSTKLEDSAMYFCASRGLGGTGELFFGEGSRLTVL.